These 23 T cell receptor beta chains were all obtained from the same sample, sequenced in a study of chemoradiotherapy in HPV16-positive cancers. Profiling relied on immunoSEQ multiplex PCR, and the TCRdb table lists in-frame clones only, not all of them. Of approximately 5,600 clones listed, roughly 74% are singletons. Sequencing used tumor tissue, obtained from a patient who underwent chemoradiotherapy. The receptors shown here come from a human donor with HPV-associated anogenital cancer.

The CDR3 here is CASSPGPSTLAEAFF. Here the CDR3 DNA reads TGTGCCAGCAGCCCGGGCCCATCTACGTTGGCTGAAGCTTTCTTT. The chain joins TRBV5-8 to TRBJ1-1; D ambiguous. The CDR3 covers 15 residues. V lost 4 bases to trimming and J lost 6 bases, with 19 bases between them. Germline lookup yields CDR1 SGHTS and CDR2 YDEGEE.

V usage is TRBV9 and J usage is TRBJ2-1, with D possibly being TRBD2 (6 bases). V lost 0 bases, J lost 6 bases, and 19 bases lay in between. Germline CDR1 reads SGDLS; CDR2 reads YYNGEE. This CDR3 region has 17 residues. The CDR3 nucleotides are TGTGCCAGCAGCGTAGACGGGGTCACGGGAGCTGGCAATGAGCAGTTCTTC. This translates into CASSVDGVTGAGNEQFF.

The chain is built from TRBV11-1 and TRBJ2-6, with D unresolved. The CDR3 length is 15 residues. CDR1 and CDR2 from the germline V gene are SGHAT and FQDESV (reference sequence). The germline V and J ends were trimmed by 4 bases and 4 bases, with 11 bases remaining between them. In DNA, the CDR3 is TGTGCCAGCAGCTGGTCAGGAAGGGGGGCCAACGTCCTGACTTTC. It translates to CASSWSGRGANVLTF.

This chain joins TRBV7-3 and TRBJ1-2, with D hard to call. This CDR3 region has 14 residues. Trimming pared 5 bases from V and 0 bases from J, leaving 10 bases between. CDR1 is SGHTA, CDR2 FQGTGA, per germline. CDR3 nucleotides: TGTGCCAGCAGCCCCACGGGCCCTAACTATGGCTACACCTTC. It codes for CASSPTGPNYGYTF. Combining the CDR3 with reference TRBV7-3 and TRBJ1-2 gives the whole variable domain GAGVSQTPSNKVTEKGKYVELRCDPISGHTALYWYRQSLGQGPEFLIYFQGTGAADDSGLPNDRFFAVRPEGSVSTLKIQRTERGDSAVYLCASSPTGPNYGYTFGSGTRLTVV.

The chain carries TRBV30 and TRBJ1-3; no definite D call. V shed 0 bases and J shed 8 bases, with 11 bases lying between them. CDR1 is GTSNPN, CDR2 SVGIG, per germline (reference sequence). This CDR3 contains 13 residues. The CDR3 sequence: CAWSVPGRDTIYF. CDR3 bases: TGTGCCTGGAGTGTCCCCGGGAGGGACACCATATATTTT.

The chain carries TRBV29-1 and TRBJ2-5; the match to TRBD1 covers 8 bases. Germline trimming cut 7 bases from V and 2 bases from J; bases unmatched to any gene: 6. The germline V gene encodes CDR1 SQVTM and CDR2 ANQGSEA. The CDR3 is 13 amino acids. In DNA form, the CDR3 reads TGCAGCGCTGGGACAGGTCGGCAAGAGACCCAGTACTTC. Its protein is CSAGTGRQETQYF. Full variable domain (rest looked up from reference TRBV29-1 and TRBJ2-5): SAVISQKPSRDICQRGTSLTIQCQVDSQVTMMFWYRQQPGQSLTLIATANQGSEATYESGFVIDKFPISRPNLTFSTLTVSNMSPEDSSIYLCSAGTGRQETQYFGPGTRLLVL.

The chain is built from TRBV6-1 and TRBJ2-1, with 8 nucleotides matching TRBD2. The germline V gene encodes CDR1 MNHNS and CDR2 SASEGT. The CDR3 has 16 amino acids. The ends lost 6 bases at V and 4 bases at J; junction bases unmatched: 11. In DNA, the CDR3 is TGTGCCAGCAGCGAACGTACTAGCGGAGCGTACAATGAGCAGTTCTTC. As protein: CASSERTSGAYNEQFF.

J is TRBJ2-7 and V is TRBV27, with a weak D call TRBD2 (6 bases). The V end lost 1 base, the J end lost 5 bases, and 12 bases lay between the germline ends. The germline CDR1 and CDR2 sequences are MNHEY and SMNVEV (reference sequence). The CDR3 loop spans 14 amino acids. CDR3 sequence reads: CASSLWAGQDEQYF. CDR3 bases: TGTGCCAGCAGTTTATGGGCGGGGCAAGACGAGCAGTACTTC.

This clone appeared once. CDR3 loop: CASSLAGGSAGELFF. The CDR3 nucleotides are TGTGCCAGCAGCTTAGCAGGGGGGTCCGCCGGGGAGCTGTTTTTT. This chain uses TRBV7-8 with TRBJ2-2; D is tentatively TRBD1 or TRBD2 (6 bases each). The V gene lost 0 bases and the J gene lost 6 bases, with 11 bases spanning the gap. The CDR3 is 15 amino acids. The germline V gene encodes CDR1 SGHVS and CDR2 FQNEAQ.

The chain combines TRBV13 with TRBJ1-1, with 7 bases matching TRBD1. V was pared by 7 bases and J by 0 bases, with 8 bases of the junction left unmatched. CDR3 size: 15 residues. Looked up from germline, CDR1 is PRHDT and CDR2 is FYEKMQ (reference sequence). DNA for the CDR3: TGTGCCAGCACCCACAGGGGCGCGATGAACACTGAAGCTTTCTTT. Its translation: CASTHRGAMNTEAFF.

V and J are TRBV9 and TRBJ2-7, with 8 bases that match TRBD1. The CDR3 is 15 residues long. The J segment lost 7 bases and the V segment lost 0 bases, leaving 9 bases of the junction unmatched. Germline V gene sequence: CDR1 SGDLS, CDR2 YYNGEE. DNA of the CDR3: TGTGCCAGCAGCGTAGGGGGGCAGGGGGCTGGGGAGCAGTACTTC. Its translation is CASSVGGQGAGEQYF.

The CDR3 DNA reads as TGTGCCAGCAGCTTAGGGACTGATGCAGAGACCCAGTACTTC. Amino acid sequence: CASSLGTDAETQYF. This chain joins TRBV7-3 and TRBJ2-5, with a tentative D call TRBD2 (6 bases). This CDR3 region has 14 residues. Deletions cut 2 bases from V and 4 bases from J, with 11 bases between. Germline V CDR1 and CDR2: SGHTA, FQGTGA.

V is TRBV10-1 and J is TRBJ2-2; either TRBD1 or TRBD2 may fit D (5 bases each). This CDR3 has 16 residues. CDR1 WNHNN and CDR2 SYGVQD come from the germline V gene (reference sequence). V was trimmed by 5 bases and J by 2 bases, leaving 15 bases between them. CDR3 protein: CASSPTGTFNTGELFF. In DNA, the CDR3 is TGCGCCAGCAGTCCAACCGGGACGTTCAACACCGGGGAGCTGTTTTTT.

V is TRBV2 and J is TRBJ2-7; TRBD2 agrees at 7 bases. The germline gives CDR1 SNHLY, CDR2 FYNNEI. After removal of 3 bases from V and 2 bases from J, the junction contained 4 bases not matched to a gene. The length of the CDR3 is 14 residues. The CDR3, as DNA: TGTGCCAGCAGTGAGAGGGAGGGCGCCTACGAGCAGTACTTC. Its protein is CASSEREGAYEQYF.

The chain couples TRBV5-1 to TRBJ2-2, with 7 bases that match TRBD2. Germline-derived CDR1 and CDR2 are SGHRS and YFSETQ. The CDR3 has 17 residues. After removal of 4 bases from V and 7 bases from J, the junction contained 16 bases not matched to a gene. The CDR3 loop reads CASSPASGTPVIGELFF. CDR3 DNA: TGCGCCAGCAGCCCGGCCAGCGGGACCCCAGTAATCGGGGAGCTGTTTTTT.

V usage is TRBV7-9 and J usage is TRBJ2-7, with D unclear. CDR1 and CDR2 (germline): SEHNR, FQNEAQ (reference sequence). The CDR3 covers 14 residues. V was shortened by 0 bases and J by 2 bases, with 8 bases between the two germline ends. The CDR3: CASSLASPAYEQYF. The CDR3 bases are TGTGCCAGCAGCTTAGCGTCCCCCGCCTACGAGCAGTACTTC.

This chain links TRBV6-5 with TRBJ2-3; no reliable D call. The CDR3 consists of 13 residues. Looked up from germline, CDR1 is MNHEY and CDR2 is SVGAGI. The V end was cut by 0 bases, the J end by 0 bases, with 1 base between. CDR3 region: CASSYSSTDTQYF. The DNA for the CDR3 is TGTGCCAGCAGTTACTCGAGCACAGATACGCAGTATTTT.

This clone came up a few times. J is TRBJ2-2 and V is TRBV7-2; 7 bases are shared with TRBD2. CDR3 length equals 16 residues. From germline, CDR1 is SGHTA and CDR2 FQGNSA. Unmatched junction bases numbered 3, after V lost 1 base and J lost 1 base. The CDR3 loop is CASSLVGGGNTGELFF. DNA of the CDR3: TGTGCCAGCAGCTTAGTGGGCGGGGGGAACACCGGGGAGCTGTTTTTT.

The chain joins TRBV7-3 to TRBJ2-3; 10 nucleotides match TRBD2. J gave up 2 bases and V 4 bases, and 6 bases lay outside the gene matches. CDR3 size: 16 residues. Germline V gene data show CDR1 as SGHTA and CDR2 as FQGTGA. The CDR3 sequence is CASSSSSGSPTDTQYF. Here the CDR3 DNA reads TGTGCCAGCAGCTCGTCTAGCGGGAGCCCCACAGATACGCAGTATTTT.

The chain joins TRBV10-3 to TRBJ1-4; D is unresolved. V lost 0 bases to trimming and J lost 5 bases, with 19 bases between them. Germline-derived CDR1 and CDR2 are ENHRY and SYGVKD. The CDR3 runs 18 residues. CDR3 nucleotides: TGTGCCATCAGTGAGTCGACTCTAGTTACTCAAGGGAATGAAAAACTGTTTTTT. This codes for CAISESTLVTQGNEKLFF.

This sequence joins TRBV18 and TRBJ2-2; no reliable D call. Germline V lookup: CDR1 KGHSH, CDR2 LQKENI. Trimming removed 10 bases from V and 2 bases from J, with 8 bases in between. The CDR3 has 12 amino acids. The CDR3 sequence is CANRANTGELFF. The CDR3 nucleotides are TGTGCCAACCGGGCCAACACCGGGGAGCTGTTTTTT.

This clone is labeled medium-sized. The chain carries TRBV11-3 and TRBJ1-1, with 7 positions matching TRBD1. CDR1 is SGHNT, CDR2 YENEEA, per germline. Losses at the gene ends were 5 bases for V and 7 bases for J; bases not matched to a gene: 4. The CDR3 is 12 amino acids. For the CDR3, the DNA is TGTGCCAGCAGCCGCCGGGACAGTGAAGCTTTCTTT. Its protein product is CASSRRDSEAFF. Complete variable domain (other parts from reference TRBV11-3 and TRBJ1-1): EAGVVQSPRYKIIEKKQPVAFWCNPISGHNTLYWYLQNLGQGPELLIRYENEEAVDDSQLPKDRFSAERLKGVDSTLKIQPAELGDSAVYLCASSRRDSEAFFGQGTRLTVV.

This clone was recorded only once. Germline is not matched at one junction end, which may reflect a read error. J is TRBJ2-1 and V is TRBV7-7; possibly TRBD2 for D (5 bases). The CDR3 extends over 15 amino acids. CDR1 is SSHAT, CDR2 FNYEAQ, per germline (reference sequence). CDR3 loop: CASSLDFGTYNEQFF. The CDR3 nucleotides are TGTGCTAGCAGCTTAGATTTCGGGACCTACAATGAGCAGTTCTTC.